Presented here are 2 T cell receptor beta chains from one specimen sequenced in a study of T cells after yellow fever vaccination. TCRdb passed the 5' RACE reads through MiXCR, listing each CDR3 protein once. This sample yields about 170,000 distinct CDR3 sequences, of which approximately 10% are seen a single time; roughly a third belongs to the top ten. The sequences come from CD8+ T cells sorted from PBMCs, collected 15 days after the yellow fever booster vaccination. Source of these receptors: a man aged 18-30 years who received the YFV17D yellow fever vaccine.

The chain employs TRBV23-1 and TRBJ1-6; TRBD1 matches 7 bases. TRBV23-1 is sorted into the ORF group, with uncertain function. After removal of 4 bases from V and 10 bases from J, the junction contained 4 bases not matched to a gene. CDR3 length equals 13 residues. In DNA form, the CDR3 reads TGCGCCAGCAGTCGGGACAGCCAGTCACCCCTCCACTTT. It encodes CASSRDSQSPLHF.

The chain uses TRBV5-1 and TRBJ1-1; D is perhaps TRBD1 (5 bases). Trimming took off 0 bases at V and 5 bases at J, with 11 bases between the two ends. CDR1 SGHRS and CDR2 YFSETQ come from the germline V gene. This CDR3 contains 14 residues. The CDR3 region is CASSLDSGRTEAFF. DNA of the CDR3: TGCGCCAGCAGCTTGGATTCAGGGAGGACTGAAGCTTTCTTT.